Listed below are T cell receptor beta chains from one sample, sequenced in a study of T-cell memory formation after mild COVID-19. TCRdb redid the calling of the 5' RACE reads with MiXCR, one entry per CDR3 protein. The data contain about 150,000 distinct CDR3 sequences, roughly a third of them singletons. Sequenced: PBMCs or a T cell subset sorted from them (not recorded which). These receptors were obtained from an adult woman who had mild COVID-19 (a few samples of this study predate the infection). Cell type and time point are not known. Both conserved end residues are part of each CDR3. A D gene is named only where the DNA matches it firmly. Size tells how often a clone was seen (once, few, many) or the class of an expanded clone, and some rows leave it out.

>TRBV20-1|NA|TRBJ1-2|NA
CSVEVLGNQNYGYTF
TGCAGTGTCGAGGTATTGGGAAACCAGAACTATGGCTACACCTTC
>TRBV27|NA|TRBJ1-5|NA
CASSFNSRGREPQHF
TGTGCCAGCAGTTTTAATTCACGGGGGAGGGAGCCCCAGCATTTT
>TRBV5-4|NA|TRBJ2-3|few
CASSFKQQIPSTDTQYF
TGTGCCAGCAGCTTTAAACAACAAATCCCTAGCACAGATACGCAGTATTTT
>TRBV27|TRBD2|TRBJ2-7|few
CASSLRWEGGYEQYF
TGTGCCAGCAGTCTCAGGTGGGAGGGAGGGTACGAGCAGTACTTC
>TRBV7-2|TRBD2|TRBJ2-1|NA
CASSLVGGTNNEQFF
TGTGCCAGCAGCTTAGTAGGCGGGACTAACAATGAGCAGTTCTTC
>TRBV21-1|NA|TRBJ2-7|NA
CARERDISPYEQYF
TGTGCCAGGGAACGGGACATCTCTCCCTACGAGCAGTACTTC
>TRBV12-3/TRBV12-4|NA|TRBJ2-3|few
CASGDKAKGTDTQYF
TGTGCCAGCGGGGATAAGGCTAAGGGCACAGATACGCAGTATTTT
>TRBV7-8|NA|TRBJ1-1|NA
CASSLAGITEAFF
TGTGCCAGCAGCTTAGCAGGGATCACTGAAGCTTTCTTT
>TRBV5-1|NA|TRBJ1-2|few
CASSEINRAESKLYYGYTF
TGCGCCAGCAGCGAGATAAACCGGGCCGAGTCAAAACTTTATTATGGCTACACCTTC
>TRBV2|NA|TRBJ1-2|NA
CASANDRNYGYTF
TGTGCCAGCGCAAACGACAGAAACTATGGCTACACCTTC
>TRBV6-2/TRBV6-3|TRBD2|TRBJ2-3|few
CASSLAGGPFPDTQYF
TGTGCCAGCAGCTTAGCGGGAGGGCCTTTTCCAGATACGCAGTATTTT
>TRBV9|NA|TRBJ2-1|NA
CASSPGAAFPSSYNEQFF
TGTGCCAGCAGCCCCGGGGCCGCCTTTCCGAGCTCCTACAATGAGCAGTTCTTC
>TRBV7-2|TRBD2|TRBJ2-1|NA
CASQREIGDEQFF
TGTGCCAGTCAGCGGGAGATCGGTGATGAGCAGTTCTTC
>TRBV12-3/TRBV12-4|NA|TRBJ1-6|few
CASSLGTGSPLHF
TGTGCCAGCAGTTTAGGTACGGGTTCACCCCTCCACTTT
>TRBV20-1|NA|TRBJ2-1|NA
CSAVDEAGSEQLF
TGCAGTGCTGTAGACGAGGCGGGGAGTGAGCAGTTATTC
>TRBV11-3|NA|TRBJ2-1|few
CASSSRTMGGEQFF
TGTGCCAGCAGCTCCCGCACGATGGGGGGTGAGCAGTTCTTC
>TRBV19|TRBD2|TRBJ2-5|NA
CASSIKILRMTSGVKETQYF
TGTGCCAGTAGTATAAAGATTCTACGGATGACTAGCGGGGTCAAAGAGACCCAGTACTTC
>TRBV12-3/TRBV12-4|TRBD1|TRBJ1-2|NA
CASSTGQGYGGYTF
TGTGCCAGCAGCACCGGACAGGGTTACGGTGGCTACACCTTC
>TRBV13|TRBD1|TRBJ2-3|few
CASTPDRARDTQYF
TGTGCCAGCACACCGGACAGGGCCCGTGATACGCAGTATTTT
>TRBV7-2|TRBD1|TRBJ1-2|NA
CASSRQGSDYGYTF
TGTGCCAGCAGCCGACAGGGGAGCGACTATGGCTACACCTTC
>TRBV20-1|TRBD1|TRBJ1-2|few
CSAQGGTGGNYGYTF
TGCAGTGCTCAGGGAGGGACAGGCGGAAACTATGGCTACACCTTC
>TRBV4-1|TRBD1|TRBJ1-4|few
CASTGQGLSEKLFF
TGCGCCAGCACCGGACAGGGGCTGTCTGAAAAACTGTTTTTT
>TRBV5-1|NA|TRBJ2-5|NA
CASSLEGVWETQYF
TGCGCCAGCAGCTTGGAAGGGGTTTGGGAGACCCAGTACTTC
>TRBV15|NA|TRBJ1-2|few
CATSRDLVQNYGYTF
TGTGCCACCAGCAGAGATCTAGTGCAGAACTATGGCTACACCTTC
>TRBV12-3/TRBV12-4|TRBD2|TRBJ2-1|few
CASTSGGSSYNEQFF
TGTGCCAGCACCAGCGGGGGGAGCTCCTACAATGAGCAGTTCTTC
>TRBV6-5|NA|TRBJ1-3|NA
CASSYSLGGTGNTIYF
TGTGCCAGCAGTTACTCTTTAGGGGGAACTGGAAACACCATATATTTT
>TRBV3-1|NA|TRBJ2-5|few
CASSQNVGGPTQETQYF
TGTGCCAGCAGCCAAAATGTTGGGGGCCCTACCCAAGAGACCCAGTACTTC
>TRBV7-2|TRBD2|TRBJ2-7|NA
CASSSLAGVLYEQYF
TGTGCCAGCAGCTCTTTAGCGGGGGTCCTCTACGAGCAGTACTTC
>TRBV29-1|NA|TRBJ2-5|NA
CSGRINQETQYF
TGCAGCGGACGGATCAACCAAGAGACCCAGTACTTC
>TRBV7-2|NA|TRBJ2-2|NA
CASSLAWGRTGELFF
TGTGCCAGCAGCTTAGCATGGGGGAGGACCGGGGAGCTGTTTTTT
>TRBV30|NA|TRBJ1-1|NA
CAWSVGGTEAFF
TGTGCCTGGAGCGTGGGCGGTACTGAAGCTTTCTTT
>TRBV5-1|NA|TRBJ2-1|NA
CASSLASGSYNEQFF
TGCGCCAGCAGCTTGGCCTCTGGATCCTACAATGAGCAGTTCTTC
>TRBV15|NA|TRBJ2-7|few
CATSRPHYEQYF
TGTGCCACCAGCAGACCTCACTACGAGCAGTACTTC
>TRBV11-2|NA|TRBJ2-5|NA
CASSLGGWQETQYF
TGTGCCAGCAGCTTAGGGGGGTGGCAAGAGACCCAGTACTTC
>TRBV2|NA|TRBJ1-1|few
CASARGGEVFF
TGTGCCAGCGCCAGAGGCGGGGAAGTTTTCTTT
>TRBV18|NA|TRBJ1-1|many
CASSPDRKNTEAFF
TGTGCCAGCTCACCGGACAGAAAGAACACTGAAGCTTTCTTT
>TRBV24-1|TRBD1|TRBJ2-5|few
CATSPGGQETQYF
TGTGCCACCAGCCCAGGGGGTCAAGAGACCCAGTACTTC
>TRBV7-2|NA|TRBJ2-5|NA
CASSARERGETQYF
TGTGCCAGCAGCGCCCGGGAGCGAGGGGAGACCCAGTACTTC
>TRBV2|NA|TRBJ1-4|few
CASYSTNEKLFF
TGTGCCAGCTACAGTACTAATGAAAAACTGTTTTTT
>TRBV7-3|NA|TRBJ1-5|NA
CASSLRGISNQPQHF
TGTGCCAGCAGCCTCAGGGGTATTAGCAATCAGCCCCAGCATTTT
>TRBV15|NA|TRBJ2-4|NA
CATSREGGTNIQYF
TGTGCCACCAGCAGAGAGGGGGGCACCAACATTCAGTACTTC
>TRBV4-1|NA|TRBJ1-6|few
CASSQDNFSGNSPLHF
TGCGCCAGCAGCCAAGATAACTTCTCGGGTAATTCACCCCTCCACTTT
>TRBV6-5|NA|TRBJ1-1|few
CASSYWGASTEAFF
TGTGCCAGCAGTTACTGGGGGGCGAGCACTGAAGCTTTCTTT
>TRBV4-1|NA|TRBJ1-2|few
CASSRSSRGYGYTF
TGCGCCAGCAGCCGTTCATCTAGGGGCTATGGCTACACCTTC
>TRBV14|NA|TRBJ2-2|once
CASSQDGTLNTGELFF
TGTGCCAGCAGCCAAGACGGGACACTGAACACCGGGGAGCTGTTTTTT
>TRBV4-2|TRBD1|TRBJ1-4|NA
CASSQSRQGTNEKLFF
TGTGCCAGCAGCCAATCGAGACAGGGCACTAATGAAAAACTGTTTTTT
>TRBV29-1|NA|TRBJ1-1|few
CSVESPGLGTEAFF
TGCAGCGTTGAATCACCCGGTCTGGGGACTGAAGCTTTCTTT
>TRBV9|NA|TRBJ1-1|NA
CASSVGIGDESTEAFF
TGTGCCAGCAGCGTAGGGATTGGGGATGAAAGCACTGAAGCTTTCTTT
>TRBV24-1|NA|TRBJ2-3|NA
CATSRQGRTDTQYF
TGTGCCACCAGTAGGCAGGGACGGACAGATACGCAGTATTTT
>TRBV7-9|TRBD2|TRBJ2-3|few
CASSVGTSGTDTQYF
TGTGCCAGCAGCGTCGGGACTAGCGGCACAGATACGCAGTATTTT
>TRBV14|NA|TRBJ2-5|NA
CASSQSPGIQTQYF
TGTGCCAGCAGCCAATCGCCAGGGATACAGACCCAGTACTTC
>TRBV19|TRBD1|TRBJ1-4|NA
CASSDRGLVGEKLFF
TGTGCCAGTAGTGACAGGGGGCTGGTGGGTGAAAAACTGTTTTTT
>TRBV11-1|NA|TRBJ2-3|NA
CASSPPPGHPFTDTQYF
TGTGCCAGCAGCCCGCCCCCGGGACATCCTTTCACAGATACGCAGTATTTT
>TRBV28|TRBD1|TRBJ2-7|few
CASTLGWGTVHYEQYF
TGTGCCAGCACCTTAGGATGGGGGACAGTTCACTACGAGCAGTACTTC
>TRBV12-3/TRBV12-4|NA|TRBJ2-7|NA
CASSQGLISYEQYF
TGTGCCAGCAGTCAAGGACTGATCTCCTACGAGCAGTACTTC
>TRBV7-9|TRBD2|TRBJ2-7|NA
CACSFLSGGDPYSYEQYF
TGTGCCTGCAGCTTTCTTAGCGGGGGGGACCCTTACTCCTACGAGCAGTACTTC
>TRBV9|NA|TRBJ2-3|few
CASNAGADTQYF
TGTGCCAGCAACGCGGGTGCAGATACGCAGTATTTT
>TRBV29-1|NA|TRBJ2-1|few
CSGGTGNEQFF
TGCAGCGGAGGAACGGGGAATGAGCAGTTCTTC
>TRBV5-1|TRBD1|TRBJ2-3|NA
CASSPGQGASTDTQYF
TGCGCCAGCAGCCCGGGACAGGGGGCAAGCACAGATACGCAGTATTTT